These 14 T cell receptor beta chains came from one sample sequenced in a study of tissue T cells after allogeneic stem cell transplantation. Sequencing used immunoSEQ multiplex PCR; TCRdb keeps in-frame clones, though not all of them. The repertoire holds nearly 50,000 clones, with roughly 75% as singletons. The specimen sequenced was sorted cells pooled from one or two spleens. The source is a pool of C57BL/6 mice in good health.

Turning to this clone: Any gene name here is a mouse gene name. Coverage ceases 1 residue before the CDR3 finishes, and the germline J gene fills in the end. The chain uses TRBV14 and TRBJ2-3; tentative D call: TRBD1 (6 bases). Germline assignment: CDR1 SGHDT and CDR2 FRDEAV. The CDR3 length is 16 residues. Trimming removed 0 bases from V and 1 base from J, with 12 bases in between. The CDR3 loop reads CASSFYRAGGAETLYF. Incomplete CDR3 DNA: TGTGCCAGCAGTTTCTACAGGGCCGGGGGTGCAGAAACGCTGTAT.

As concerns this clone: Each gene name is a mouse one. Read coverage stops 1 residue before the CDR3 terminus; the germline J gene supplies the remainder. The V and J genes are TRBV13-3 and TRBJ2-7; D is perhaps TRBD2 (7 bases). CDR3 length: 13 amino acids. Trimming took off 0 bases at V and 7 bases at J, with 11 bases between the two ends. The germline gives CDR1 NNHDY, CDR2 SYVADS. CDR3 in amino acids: CASSDGGAQEQYF. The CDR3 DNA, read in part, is TGTGCCAGCAGTGATGGGGGGGCGCAAGAACAGTAC.

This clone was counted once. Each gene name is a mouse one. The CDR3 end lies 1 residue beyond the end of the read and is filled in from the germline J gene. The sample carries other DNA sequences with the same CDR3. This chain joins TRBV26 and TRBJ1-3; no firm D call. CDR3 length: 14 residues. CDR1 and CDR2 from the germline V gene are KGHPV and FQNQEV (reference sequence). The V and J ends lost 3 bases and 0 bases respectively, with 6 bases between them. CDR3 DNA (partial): TGTGCCAGCAGTCTTACAAATTCTGGAAATACGCTCTAT. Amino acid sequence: CASSLTNSGNTLY. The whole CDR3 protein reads CASSLTNSGNTLYF.

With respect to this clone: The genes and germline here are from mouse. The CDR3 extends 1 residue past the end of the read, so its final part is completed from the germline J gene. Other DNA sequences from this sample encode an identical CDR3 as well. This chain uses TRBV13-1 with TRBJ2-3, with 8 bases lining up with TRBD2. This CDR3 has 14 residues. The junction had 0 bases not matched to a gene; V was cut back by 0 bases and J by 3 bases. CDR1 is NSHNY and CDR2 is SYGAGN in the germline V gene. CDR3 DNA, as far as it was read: TGTGCCAGCAGTGATGGGGGGGGCGCAGAAACGCTGTAT. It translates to CASSDGGGAETLY. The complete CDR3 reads CASSDGGGAETLYF.

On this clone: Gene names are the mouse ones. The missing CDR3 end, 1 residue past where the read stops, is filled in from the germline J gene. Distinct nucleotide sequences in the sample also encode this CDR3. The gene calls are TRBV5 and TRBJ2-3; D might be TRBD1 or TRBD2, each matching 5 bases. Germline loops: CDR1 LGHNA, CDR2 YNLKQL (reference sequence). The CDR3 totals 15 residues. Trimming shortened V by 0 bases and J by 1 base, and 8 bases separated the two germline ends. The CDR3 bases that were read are TGTGCCAGCAGCCAAGATACGGGGCGTGCAGAAACGCTGTAT. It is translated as CASSQDTGRAETLY. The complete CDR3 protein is CASSQDTGRAETLYF.

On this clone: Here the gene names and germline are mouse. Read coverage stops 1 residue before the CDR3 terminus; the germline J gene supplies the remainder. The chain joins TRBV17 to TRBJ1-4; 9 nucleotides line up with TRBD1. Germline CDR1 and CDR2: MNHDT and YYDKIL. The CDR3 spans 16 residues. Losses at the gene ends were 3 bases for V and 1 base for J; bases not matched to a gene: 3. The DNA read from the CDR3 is TGTGCTAGCAGTAGTAGGGACAGGGATTCCAACGAAAGATTATTT. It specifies CASSSRDRDSNERLF. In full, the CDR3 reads CASSSRDRDSNERLFF.

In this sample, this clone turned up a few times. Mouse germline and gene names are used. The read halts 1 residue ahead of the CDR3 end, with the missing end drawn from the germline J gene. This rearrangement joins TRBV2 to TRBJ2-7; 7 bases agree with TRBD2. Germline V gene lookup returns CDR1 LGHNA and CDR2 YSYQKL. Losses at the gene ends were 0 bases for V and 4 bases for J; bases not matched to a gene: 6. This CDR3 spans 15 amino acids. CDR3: CASSQEGLGEYEQYF. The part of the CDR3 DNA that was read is TGTGCCAGCAGCCAAGAAGGGCTGGGGGAATATGAACAGTAC.

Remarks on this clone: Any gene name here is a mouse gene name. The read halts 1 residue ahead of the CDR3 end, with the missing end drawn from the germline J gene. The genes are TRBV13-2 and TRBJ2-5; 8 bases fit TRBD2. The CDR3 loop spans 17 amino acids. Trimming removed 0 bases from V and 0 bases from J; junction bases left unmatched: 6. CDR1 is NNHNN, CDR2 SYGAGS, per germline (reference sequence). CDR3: CASGDGGSGGNQDTQYF. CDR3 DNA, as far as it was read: TGTGCCAGCGGTGATGGCGGGTCTGGGGGGAACCAAGACACCCAGTAC.

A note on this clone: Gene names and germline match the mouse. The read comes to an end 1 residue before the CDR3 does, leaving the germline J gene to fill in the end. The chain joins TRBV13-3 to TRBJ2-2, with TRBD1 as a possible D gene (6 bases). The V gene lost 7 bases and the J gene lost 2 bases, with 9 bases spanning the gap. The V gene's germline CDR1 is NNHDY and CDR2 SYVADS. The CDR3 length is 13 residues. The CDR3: CASAQGNTGQLYF. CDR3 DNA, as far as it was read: TGTGCCAGCGCACAGGGCAACACCGGGCAGCTCTAC.

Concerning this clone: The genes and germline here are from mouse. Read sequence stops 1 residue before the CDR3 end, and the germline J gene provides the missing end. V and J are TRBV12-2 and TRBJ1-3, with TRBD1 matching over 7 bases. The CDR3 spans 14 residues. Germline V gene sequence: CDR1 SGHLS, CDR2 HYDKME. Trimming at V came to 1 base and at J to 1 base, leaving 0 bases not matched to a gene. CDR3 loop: CASSLTGSGNTLYF. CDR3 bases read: TGTGCCAGCTCTCTGACAGGGTCTGGAAATACGCTCTAT.

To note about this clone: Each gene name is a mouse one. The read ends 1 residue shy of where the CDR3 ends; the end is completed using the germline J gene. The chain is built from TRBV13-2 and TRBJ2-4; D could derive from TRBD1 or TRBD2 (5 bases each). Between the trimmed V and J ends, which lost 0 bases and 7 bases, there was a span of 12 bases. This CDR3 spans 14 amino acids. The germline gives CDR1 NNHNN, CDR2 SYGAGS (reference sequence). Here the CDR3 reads CASGDARGADTLYF. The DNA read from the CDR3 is TGTGCCAGCGGTGATGCCCGGGGCGCCGACACCTTGTAC.

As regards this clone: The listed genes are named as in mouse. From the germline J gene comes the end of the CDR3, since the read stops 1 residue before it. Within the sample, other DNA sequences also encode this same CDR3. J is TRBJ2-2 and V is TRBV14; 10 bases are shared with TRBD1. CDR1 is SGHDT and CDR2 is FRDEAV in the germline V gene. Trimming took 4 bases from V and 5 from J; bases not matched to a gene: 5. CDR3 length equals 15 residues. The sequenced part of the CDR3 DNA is TGTGCCAGCAGTCCGACAGGGGGCAATACCGGGCAGCTCTAC. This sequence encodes CASSPTGGNTGQLY. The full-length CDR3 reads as CASSPTGGNTGQLYF. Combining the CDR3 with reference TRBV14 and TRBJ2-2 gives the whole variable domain EAGVTQSPRYAVLQEGQAVSFWCDPISGHDTLYWYQQPRDQGPQLLVYFRDEAVIDNSQLPSDRFSAVRPKGTNSTLKIQSAKQGDTATYLCASSPTGGNTGQLYFGEGSKLTVL.

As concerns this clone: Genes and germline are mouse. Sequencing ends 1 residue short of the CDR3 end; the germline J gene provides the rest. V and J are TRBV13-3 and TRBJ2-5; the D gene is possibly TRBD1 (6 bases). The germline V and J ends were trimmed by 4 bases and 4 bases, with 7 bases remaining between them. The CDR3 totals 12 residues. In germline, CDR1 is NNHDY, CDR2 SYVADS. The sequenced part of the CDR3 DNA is TGTGCCAGCAGTCAGGGGAAAGACACCCAGTAC. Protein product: CASSQGKDTQY. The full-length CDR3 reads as CASSQGKDTQYF.

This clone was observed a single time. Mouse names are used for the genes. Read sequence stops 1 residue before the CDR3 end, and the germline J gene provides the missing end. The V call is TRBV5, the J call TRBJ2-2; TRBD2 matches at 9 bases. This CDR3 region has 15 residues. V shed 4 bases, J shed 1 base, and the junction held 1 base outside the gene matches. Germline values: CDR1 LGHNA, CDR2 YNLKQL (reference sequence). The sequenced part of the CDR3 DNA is TGTGCCAGCAGCCCGGGACTGGGAAACACCGGGCAGCTCTAC. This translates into CASSPGLGNTGQLY. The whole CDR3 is CASSPGLGNTGQLYF.